These T cell receptor beta chains were read from a single sample in a study of human T cells and chemical hapten exposure. TCRdb independently ran MiXCR on the RACE reads; one entry per CDR3 protein. This repertoire shows roughly 120,000 distinct CDR3 sequences, about an eighth found once; its top ten account for around 1.5%. The sequences come from whole blood, collected in connection with sensitization to the hapten diphenylcyclopropenone (DPC). The receptors come from a woman in her fifties or sixties with alopecia areata. Some clones in this sample may be carry-over from other donors' samples. Both conserved end residues are part of each CDR3. The D gene is left open where the match is weak. Expanded clones get a size class; other rows say once, few or many, or leave the size out.

DNA: TGCGCCAGCAGATTAGAATCCGGGATCACAGATACGCAGTATTTT
CDR3: CASRLESGITDTQYF
D: .
size: few
V: TRBV5-1
J: TRBJ2-3

DNA: TGTGCCAGCACGGCCAGGTCCTACGAGCAGTACTTC
CDR3: CASTARSYEQYF
D: .
size: .
V: TRBV28
J: TRBJ2-7

DNA: TGTGCCAGCAGTTACTCACCGGGACAGGGTTACGAGCAGTACTTC
CDR3: CASSYSPGQGYEQYF
D: TRBD1
size: many
V: TRBV6-6
J: TRBJ2-7

DNA: TGTGCCAGCAGCTTACAAGTAAACTATGGCTACACCTTC
CDR3: CASSLQVNYGYTF
D: .
size: .
V: TRBV7-2
J: TRBJ1-2

DNA: TGCAGTGCTAGAGGACAGTACAATGAGCAGTTCTTC
CDR3: CSARGQYNEQFF
D: .
size: .
V: TRBV20-1
J: TRBJ2-1

DNA: TGTGCCAGCAGCCCCCGGGGCGGGGGGCAGTATACGCAGTATTTT
CDR3: CASSPRGGGQYTQYF
D: TRBD2
size: .
V: TRBV7-2
J: TRBJ2-3

DNA: TGTGCCAGCAGTTTAATATTTAGCAATCAGCCCCAGCATTTT
CDR3: CASSLIFSNQPQHF
D: .
size: many
V: TRBV28
J: TRBJ1-5

DNA: TGTGCCAGCAGTTACGCGGACAGGGGGCAGGTGGGGAAGAGCAATCAGCCCCAGCATTTT
CDR3: CASSYADRGQVGKSNQPQHF
D: TRBD1
size: .
V: TRBV6-5
J: TRBJ1-5

DNA: TGTGCCAGTAGTTCTTCCGGGGGCCTCAATGAGCAGTTCTTC
CDR3: CASSSSGGLNEQFF
D: .
size: .
V: TRBV19
J: TRBJ2-1

DNA: TGTGCCAGCAGTTTCCAGGGGGCCCTAGACGAGCAGTACTTC
CDR3: CASSFQGALDEQYF
D: TRBD1
size: .
V: TRBV6-5
J: TRBJ2-7

DNA: TGTGCCAGCAGTCCGGGTTGGGCCTCCTACAATGAGCAGTTCTTC
CDR3: CASSPGWASYNEQFF
D: .
size: .
V: TRBV12-3/TRBV12-4
J: TRBJ2-1

DNA: TGTGCCAGCAGTTACTCGGGCGTCACAGATACGCAGTATTTT
CDR3: CASSYSGVTDTQYF
D: .
size: .
V: TRBV6-5
J: TRBJ2-3

DNA: TGCGCCAGCAGCCGTAGCCGCGAGACCCAGTACTTC
CDR3: CASSRSRETQYF
D: .
size: few
V: TRBV4-1
J: TRBJ2-5

DNA: TGTGCCAGCAGTGTGGTCGGGACCTCCTACAATGAGCAGTTCTTC
CDR3: CASSVVGTSYNEQFF
D: .
size: many
V: TRBV28
J: TRBJ2-1

DNA: TGTGCCAGCGGACGGGAGGAGGGTGAAAAACTGTTTTTT
CDR3: CASGREEGEKLFF
D: .
size: .
V: TRBV7-2
J: TRBJ1-4

DNA: TGTGCCAGCAAAACTGACGGGATTTCCAATCAGCCCCAGCATTTT
CDR3: CASKTDGISNQPQHF
D: .
size: .
V: TRBV2
J: TRBJ1-5

DNA: TGTGCCAGCAGCTCCGTGATAGAGACCCAGTACTTC
CDR3: CASSSVIETQYF
D: .
size: .
V: TRBV7-6
J: TRBJ2-5

DNA: TGTGCCAGCTTGGGGCTAGCGGGAGGGGGAGAGCAGTACTTC
CDR3: CASLGLAGGGEQYF
D: TRBD2
size: many
V: TRBV6-5
J: TRBJ2-7

DNA: TGTGCCAGCAGCCCTGGACAGGGTATGAAGCCCCAGCATTTT
CDR3: CASSPGQGMKPQHF
D: TRBD1
size: many
V: TRBV5-5
J: TRBJ1-5

DNA: TGTGCCAGCAGCCAAGTTAGCGGGGGAACCTACAATGAGCAGTTCTTC
CDR3: CASSQVSGGTYNEQFF
D: TRBD2
size: few
V: TRBV3-1
J: TRBJ2-1

DNA: TGCAGTGTAATAAGACAGGGTGCGTGGTACGAGCAGTACTTC
CDR3: CSVIRQGAWYEQYF
D: TRBD1
size: many
V: TRBV20-1
J: TRBJ2-7

DNA: TGTGCCAGCAGTTATCGGGAGTCCGGGGAGCTGTTTTTT
CDR3: CASSYRESGELFF
D: .
size: many
V: TRBV6-2/TRBV6-3
J: TRBJ2-2

DNA: TGTGCCTCAGCCCAGGGCGGCCAGCCCCAGCATTTT
CDR3: CASAQGGQPQHF
D: .
size: few
V: TRBV28
J: TRBJ1-5

DNA: TGTGCCCACTCCGAGGGCGGAAGCAATCAGCCCCAGCATTTT
CDR3: CAHSEGGSNQPQHF
D: .
size: .
V: TRBV6-2/TRBV6-3
J: TRBJ1-5

DNA: TGTGCCAGCAGCGTTGACAGCCGATATGGCTACACCTTC
CDR3: CASSVDSRYGYTF
D: .
size: few
V: TRBV9
J: TRBJ1-2

DNA: TGTGCCAGCAGGGACAGGGATGGCAATCAGCCCCAGCATTTT
CDR3: CASRDRDGNQPQHF
D: TRBD1
size: few
V: TRBV6-2/TRBV6-3
J: TRBJ1-5